The present TCR beta chain was sequenced within a study of shared clonotypes between healthy human individuals. Comments on this clone: Its antigen is undetermined.

This CDR3 contains 13 residues. V dropped 6 bases and J dropped 3; count of bases not matched to a gene: 5. Germline CDR1 ENHRY, CDR2 SYGVKD. The protocol was immunoSEQ multiplex PCR, while the TCRdb copy is restricted to in-frame clones and leaves out a portion. The data contain about 2.2 million clones, 93% of them singletons. CD8 cells classed as naive were CD45RO-negative and positively selected for CCR7, excluding terminally differentiated effector memory CD45RA+ cells. Regarding the study as a whole: How much donors shared clonotypes was expected to be affected by sequencing depth. Memory subsets had estimated richness that was generally smaller than that of naive subsets.

This sequence was found in a man younger than 35 in good health. Some clones in this sample may be carry-over from other donors' samples. The V gene is TRBV10-3, the J gene TRBJ2-7; 7 bases align to TRBD1. Source material: naive CD8+ T cells from PBMCs. Written as DNA, the CDR3 is TGTGCCATCAGGGGACAGTCCGACTACGAGCAGTACTTC. Translation: CAIRGQSDYEQYF.